This T cell receptor beta chain was identified during a study of blood T cell repertoires in COVID-19. At the level of the study: PBMCs, B-cell-depleted T cells, or T cells were the source of the cDNA or gDNA that made up the material.

Germline CDR1 SNHLY, CDR2 FYNNEI. The CDR3 covers 15 residues. V was pared by 6 bases and J by 3 bases, with 7 bases of the junction left unmatched. How the authors handled the data: Reference gene primer amplification yielded estimated nucleated cell counts. Assay used: immunoSEQ multiplex PCR; TCRdb lists only in-frame clones, some missing. V, J and clone size were drawn from that table, and D and trimming were deduced from the DNA. The sample lists some 130,000 clones; roughly nine tenths were seen once. The specimen sequenced was peripheral blood. The clonotype originates from a man aged 45-65 years with active COVID-19. V and J are TRBV2 and TRBJ1-1; TRBD1 aligns across 10 bases. The CDR3 reads CASRHRGQGHTEAFF. CDR3 DNA sequence: TGTGCCAGCAGGCATAGGGGACAGGGGCACACTGAAGCTTTCTTT.